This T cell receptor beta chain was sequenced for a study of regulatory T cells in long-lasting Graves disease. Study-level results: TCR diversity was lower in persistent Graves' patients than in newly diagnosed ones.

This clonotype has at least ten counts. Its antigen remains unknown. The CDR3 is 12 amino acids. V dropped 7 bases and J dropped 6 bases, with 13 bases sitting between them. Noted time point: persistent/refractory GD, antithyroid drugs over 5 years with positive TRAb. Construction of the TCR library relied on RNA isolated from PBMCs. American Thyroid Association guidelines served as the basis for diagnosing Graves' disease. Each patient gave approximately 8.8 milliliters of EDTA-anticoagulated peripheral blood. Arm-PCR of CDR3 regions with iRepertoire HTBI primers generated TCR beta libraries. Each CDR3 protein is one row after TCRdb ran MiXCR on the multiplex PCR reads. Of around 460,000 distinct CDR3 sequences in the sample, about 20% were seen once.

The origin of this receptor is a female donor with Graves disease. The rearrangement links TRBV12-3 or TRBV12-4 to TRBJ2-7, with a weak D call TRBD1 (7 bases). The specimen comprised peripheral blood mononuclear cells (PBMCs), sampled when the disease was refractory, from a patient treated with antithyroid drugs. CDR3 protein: CASTPQGGEQYF. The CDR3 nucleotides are TGTGCCAGCACTCCTCAGGGGGGCGAGCAGTACTTC.